Included here is one TCR beta chain sequence, with context. A clone one base away is much larger, so this may be a read error. TCRbeta library construction was performed incorporating unique molecular identifiers. From the PCR reads, TCRdb called clonotypes with MiXCR, one entry per CDR3 protein. The data hold some 300,000 distinct CDR3 sequences, with around 10% observed a single time. These data originate in a study of T-cell reconstitution after alpha-beta-depleted transplantation in children. The material sequenced was PBMCs from the stem cell graft donor, taken from the stem cell graft. The origin of this receptor is a human donor who donated a stem cell graft to a child with acute lymphoblastic leukemia.

CDR3 sequence: CASISLPGADTQYF. In DNA form, the CDR3 reads TGTGCCAGCATCTCGCTCCCGGGCGCAGATACGCAGTATTTT. This rearrangement joins TRBV7-3 to TRBJ2-3; D unclear. The CDR3 sequence is 14 residues long. Germline loops: CDR1 SGHTA, CDR2 FQGTGA. V gave up 7 bases and J gave up 4 bases, with 15 bases separating them.